This TCR beta chain was captured in a study of blood T cell repertoires in COVID-19. Across the whole study: Both acute and convalescent COVID-19 samples were obtained from the United States, Italy and Spain. T cells, B-cell-depleted T cells, or PBMCs supplied cDNA or gDNA.

How the authors handled the data: Reference gene primers were amplified, and this amplification served to estimate nucleated cell counts. TCRdb's copy holds only in-frame clones and misses some; the assay was immunoSEQ multiplex PCR. The D gene and trimming were derived from the DNA, and the V and J assignments and clone size from that table. The table has more than 250,000 clones, about nine tenths seen once. The germline V and J ends were trimmed by 6 bases and 8 bases, with 14 bases remaining between them. Germline V gene sequence: CDR1 SGHNT, CDR2 YYREEE (reference sequence). This CDR3 is built from 12 residues.

The sample was peripheral blood. This TCR came from a man aged 45-65 years with active or convalescent COVID-19. The chain uses TRBV5-4 and TRBJ1-2; the D gene is possibly TRBD1 (6 bases). The CDR3 region has the DNA TGTGCCAGCAACGTCAGGGGTGAGGGCTACACCTTC. Amino acids: CASNVRGEGYTF.